The clone carrying this T cell receptor beta chain was seen a few times. Its antigen is not identified. The data derive from a study of T cell repertoires in cytomegalovirus infection. About the research overall: Alongside well-studied HLA-B-restricted CMV epitopes, recently identified HLA-C-restricted CMV epitopes were also used. Matching HLA type and CMV infection were both indicated by public TCR beta signatures.

General study points: Across the ex vivo response, the dominant clonotypes were HLA-C-restricted CMV-specific TCR beta clonotypes.

A single record per CDR3 protein comes from TCRdb applying MiXCR to the reads. The table shows around 800,000 distinct CDR3 sequences, with around a third occurring only once. The sample in question was cultured CD8+ T cells from PBMCs, obtained from culture after CMV antigen stimulation. This clonotype originated in a human donor in good health (CMV status not recorded). Some clones in this sample may be carry-over from other donors' samples.

CDR3 bases: TGTGCCACCAGCGGGGGGAAGGGAAGGGACAATCAGCCCCAGCATTTT. It encodes CATSGGKGRDNQPQHF. The chain joins TRBV15 to TRBJ1-5; a weak D match, TRBD1 (5 bases). In germline, CDR1 is LNHNV, CDR2 YYDKDF (reference sequence). The V end lost 5 bases, the J end lost 3 bases, and 17 bases lay between the germline ends. This CDR3 is 16 amino acids long.